This T cell receptor (beta chain) emerged from a study of OX40 agonist ivuxolimab in advanced cancers. Across the study: The study gave patients intravenous ivuxolimab at 0.01 to 10 mg/kg every 2 weeks. Study-wide results and limits: Doses of 0.1 to 3.0 mg/kg were accompanied by clonal expansion of CD4+ and CD8+ blood T cells by week 6.

Data came from immunoSEQ multiplex PCR; TCRdb stores just in-frame clones and leaves some out. The sample yields some 70,000 clones, approximately 90% seen once. Sampling of blood occurred at baseline, cycle 4 day 1, and cycle 7 day 1. Notes on this clone: Its specificity is not known.

V gave up 3 bases and J gave up 4 bases, with 10 bases separating them. Germline CDR1 and CDR2: SGHNT and YYREEE (reference sequence). The CDR3 contains 13 residues. The receptor comes from an adult with an advanced solid tumor such as melanoma, head and neck, liver or kidney cancer. This sample comprised CD4+ or CD8+ T cells sorted from blood, obtained in a trial of the OX40 agonist ivuxolimab. The V gene is TRBV5-4, the J gene TRBJ2-5, with unresolved D. CDR3 amino acids: CASSSLVTETQYF. For the CDR3, the DNA is TGTGCCAGCAGCTCCCTTGTAACAGAGACCCAGTACTTC.